This is a list of T cell receptor beta chains from one sample in a study of T cells after posttransplantation cyclophosphamide. Sequenced by immunoSEQ multiplex PCR; TCRdb stores in-frame clones only, minus some. The sample shows approximately 19,000 clones, about nine tenths of them seen only once. The starting material was PBMCs, obtained after allogeneic stem cell transplant with posttransplant cyclophosphamide. All receptors derive from a female patient in her thirties or forties who received an allogeneic stem cell transplant from a related donor, was CMV-positive, and had no GVHD. Some of the T cells might come from the graft donor. The CDR3 runs from the conserved cysteine through the conserved F or W.

v_gene,CDR3aa
TRBV13,CASSLAPASGSLVTYEQYF
TRBV28,CASNRQGRTYEQYF
TRBV25-1,CASSESTTQETQYF
TRBV9,CASSVAEGGWYEQYF
TRBV10-3,CAISNAEERDEKLFF
TRBV28,CASSLARQVSPLHF
TRBV7-9,CASSDLGTSGNTGELFF
TRBV19,CASSPEAWPQHF
TRBV7-9,CASSSGTSGRASEQYF
TRBV6-1,CASSERVKAGQTYEQYF
TRBV10-2,CASSGTANTEAFF
TRBV9,CASSGGGTGGFHEQYF
TRBV9,CASSPSRSGQETQYF
TRBV4-3,CASSLDSANTGELFF
TRBV7-2,CASSPLAGGRSYEQYF
TRBV28,CASNRGGKYSNQPQHF
TRBV27,CASSLLAGNTGELFF
TRBV5-6,CASSLVPGDNEKLFF
TRBV19,CASSIVPGQGWNQPQHF
TRBV6-6,CASRAGQAVSNQPQHF
TRBV28,CASKGGNQPQHF
TRBV28,CASSLAGTGENTEAFF
TRBV11-2,CASSFHSGTEAFF
TRBV6-5,CASSYRGMQETQYF
TRBV6-6,CASSYGDLGGDEQFF
TRBV5-4,CASSLYKRENTDTQYF
TRBV14,CASSQSWAIDSFLAFF
TRBV2,CATQTGYEQYF
TRBV19,CASSFGGSSGSPYEQYF
TRBV7-9,CASSPPGRANEQFF
TRBV6-1,CASRGDRVHEQYF
TRBV4-1,CASSQDRAGAQGNTIYF
TRBV7-9,CASSLTRGDREAFF
TRBV5-1,CASSMSGRDEQYF
TRBV7-9,CASRGGTNTEAFF
TRBV5-4,CASSLTRGGTVTYEQYF
TRBV4-3,CASSQDLAWTGIYGYTF
TRBV6-4,CASSQLAGVVTGEQFF
TRBV2,CASSLDRVYEQYF
TRBV5-1,CASSPGSSGNTIYF
TRBV7-9,CASSTPGAINYGYTF
TRBV27,CASSLSRTVYNEQFF
TRBV4-1,CASSQEIGGRTYEQYF
TRBV11-2,CASSLASNSYNEQFF
TRBV7-9,CASSTRSTGADTQYF
TRBV28,CASSLPGQGYYEQYF
TRBV15,CATSSRIRQGALSPEAFF
TRBV30,CAWRSISTRSTTPGYTF